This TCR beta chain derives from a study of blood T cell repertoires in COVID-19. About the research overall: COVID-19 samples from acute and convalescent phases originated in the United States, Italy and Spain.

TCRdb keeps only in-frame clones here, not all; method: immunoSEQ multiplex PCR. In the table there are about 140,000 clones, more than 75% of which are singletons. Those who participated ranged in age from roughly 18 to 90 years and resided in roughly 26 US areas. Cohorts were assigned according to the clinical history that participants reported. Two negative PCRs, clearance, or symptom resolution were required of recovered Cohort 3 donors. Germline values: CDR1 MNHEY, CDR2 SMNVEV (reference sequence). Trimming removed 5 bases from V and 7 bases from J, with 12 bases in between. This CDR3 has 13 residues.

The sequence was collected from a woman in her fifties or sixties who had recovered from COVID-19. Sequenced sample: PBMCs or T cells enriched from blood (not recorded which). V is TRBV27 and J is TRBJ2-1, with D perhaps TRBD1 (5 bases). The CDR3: CASSPDSRNEQFF. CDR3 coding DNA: TGTGCCAGCAGTCCCGACAGCCGGAATGAGCAGTTCTTC.